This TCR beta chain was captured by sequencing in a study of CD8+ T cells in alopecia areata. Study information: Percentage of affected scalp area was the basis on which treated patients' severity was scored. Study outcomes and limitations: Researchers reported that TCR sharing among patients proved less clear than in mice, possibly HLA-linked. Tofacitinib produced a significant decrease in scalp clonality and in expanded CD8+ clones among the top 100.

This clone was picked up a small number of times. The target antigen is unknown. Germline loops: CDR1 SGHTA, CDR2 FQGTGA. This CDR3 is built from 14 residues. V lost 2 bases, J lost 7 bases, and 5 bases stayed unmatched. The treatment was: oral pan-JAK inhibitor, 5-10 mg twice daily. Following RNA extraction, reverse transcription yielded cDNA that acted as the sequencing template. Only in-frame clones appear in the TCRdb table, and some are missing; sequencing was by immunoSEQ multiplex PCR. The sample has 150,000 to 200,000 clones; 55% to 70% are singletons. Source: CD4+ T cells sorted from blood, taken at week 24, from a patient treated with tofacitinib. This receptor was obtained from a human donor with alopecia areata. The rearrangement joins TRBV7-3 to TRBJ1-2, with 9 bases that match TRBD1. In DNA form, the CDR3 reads TGTGCCAGCAGCTTAGGACAGGGGATAAGTGGCTACACCTTC. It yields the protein CASSLGQGISGYTF.